This T cell receptor beta chain was retrieved from a study of blood T cells in healthy people across ages (dated by TCRdb to about 2015). As for the study more broadly: In model experiments, roughly one uniquely barcoded TCR beta cDNA molecule per two T cells was captured by template switching. The study measured age-related changes in TCR beta repertoire diversity using deep sequencing normalized with unique cDNA molecular identifiers. Donors were grouped into four age groups: young (average about 15 years), middle-aged (over 35), aged (around 60) and long-lived (around 80). To avoid experimental bias, donors of different ages were spread randomly across the sequencing lanes. Using the same blood draw, the study looked at two additional independent replicas of 1 million unique cDNA reads for two donors, one aged 18 to 30 and the other aged 80 or older. The full study reports these points: Compared with the aged group, more naive CD4+ T cells, fewer expanded clones and increased TCR diversity were shown by the long-lived group, suggesting age selection. Observed TCR beta diversity per million T cells fell roughly linearly with age, and a significant reduction was already apparent by age around 39. Donor CMV infection status was unknown, potentially confounding age-related changes in expanded clonotypes. Observed TCR beta diversity correlated strongly with the percentage of naive T cells measured by flow cytometry. Estimates of total diversity from one million sequenced T cells were regarded as lower bounds and underestimates. Bulk unsorted PBMC profiling prevented conclusive comparison of naive and antigen-experienced compartments.

The CDR3 runs 17 amino acids, cysteine and phenylalanine included. Left in the record is the CDR3 DNA by itself, 51 bases read in frame from the first base. The V end gives up 10 bases and the J end 3 bases, leaving 21 bases in the junction not matched to a gene. CDR1 WNHNN and CDR2 SYGVQD were looked up in the germline V gene (reference sequence). Donors were 40 or so systemically healthy Caucasian individuals from Russia aged roughly 6 to 90 years. Each donor gave roughly 9.5 milliliters of peripheral blood, collected into EDTA-treated Vacutainer tubes. Ficoll-Paque density-gradient centrifugation was used to isolate PBMCs, with at least 6.5 million per sample. Total RNA, at least 5 micrograms per sample, was extracted from PBMCs with Trizol reagent. The percentages of naive CD45RAhigh/CD27high T cells were determined by flow cytometry on a PBMC aliquot from every donor. To prepare the library, 5' RACE was applied. Sequenced using an Illumina HiSeq 2500. A second PCR of 7 to 11 cycles was performed with a sample-barcoded 5' primer and a J-beta primer mix. Each TCR beta cDNA molecule received a unique molecular identifier from a template-switch 5' adaptor carrying 12 random nucleotides. At least 2.5 million CDR3-containing paired-end reads were obtained from each sample. First-strand cDNA synthesis was performed from all RNA using the Mint cDNA synthesis kit, with priming by a TRBC-specific oligonucleotide. After uracil-DNA glycosylase treatment, a first 18-cycle PCR used universal primers M1SS and BC2_uni_R on all cDNA. For the original study's pipeline: Normalization of each sample was performed by random selection of 1 million high-quality reads, each carrying a distinct molecular identifier. Instead of being binned into consensus sequences, reads with shared molecular identifiers were discarded. MiTCR, with a Q25 quality threshold and the strictest error-elimination algorithm, was used for CDR3 identification, clonotype clustering and error correction. A nonparametric unseen species model with Euler transformation was used to estimate lower-bound total TCR beta diversity. TCRdb itself trimmed the public reads at Q25 with fastp, ran MiXCR and retained productive beta chains. Each record represents a unique CDR3 protein, reported with the most common genes and DNA among its rows. What appears here as the V and J calls and clone size reflects TCRdb's work, not the paper's. Recorded for this sample are 650,000 to 700,000 distinct CDR3 sequences; around 52% of them occurred a single time. The ten most abundant clones make up roughly 13% of the sample.

On this clonotype: Its antigen remains unidentified. Within one base of it there is no much larger clone, and no base qualities were kept.

The sample consisted of blood. The sequence was collected from an elderly woman in good health. The chain links TRBV10-1 with TRBJ2-7; 7 bases in the middle match TRBD1. CDR3 loop: CAKVDRVANTGYYEQYF. In nucleotide form, the sequence is TGCGCCAAAGTAGACAGGGTAGCCAACACGGGGTACTACGAGCAGTACTTC.